This T cell receptor (beta chain) comes out of a study of CD8 T cells in ankylosing spondylitis. Study-level results: Clones tied to disease were said to be significantly enriched in matched ankylosing spondylitis synovial fluid.

Trimming took 0 bases from V and 4 from J, leaving 6 bases between them. CDR1 is KGHSH and CDR2 is LQKENI in the germline V gene. CDR3 size: 13 residues. It was by quantitative 5'-RACE with molecular barcodes that TCR beta libraries were made. TCRdb re-called the 5' RACE reads through MiXCR, storing one row per CDR3 protein. The data show about 150,000 distinct CDR3 sequences, about an eighth seen once. This clonotype appeared many times. The target antigen is unknown. This receptor was taken from a female donor with ankylosing spondylitis or in good health (not recorded which). V and J are TRBV18 and TRBJ2-5, with no clear D. Sequencing was performed on blood, either unsorted or a sorted T cell fraction (not recorded which). The DNA of the CDR3 is TGTGCCAGCTCACCACCGAATTTAGAGACCCAGTACTTC. It specifies CASSPPNLETQYF.